This T cell receptor (beta chain) was documented in a study of blood T cell repertoires in COVID-19. Study context: Researchers got acute and convalescent COVID-19 samples from the United States, Italy and Spain. T cells, B-cell-depleted T cells, or PBMCs supplied cDNA or gDNA.

V shed 1 base and J shed 6 bases, with 18 bases lying between them. Germline V lookup: CDR1 LNHNV, CDR2 YYDKDF (reference sequence). This CDR3 has 16 amino acids. Here immunoSEQ multiplex PCR was the method, and the copy in TCRdb shows in-frame clones only, minus some. The table lists approximately 440,000 clones, roughly 87% of them singletons. Material for sequencing was PBMCs or T cells enriched from blood (not recorded which). The chain uses TRBV15 and TRBJ1-1; no clear D gene. This clonotype originated in a woman aged 18-29 years who had recovered from COVID-19. Here the CDR3 reads CATSRAGRAWSPEAFF. CDR3 sequence (DNA): TGTGCCACCAGCAGAGCGGGGAGGGCCTGGTCCCCTGAAGCTTTCTTT.